Listed below are T cell receptor beta chains from one sample, sequenced in a study of T cell responses to AZD1222 COVID-19 vaccine. Measured with immunoSEQ multiplex PCR; TCRdb has only the in-frame clones, and not every one. The profile shows 100,000 to 150,000 clones, approximately 90% of them singletons. Sample: peripheral blood, taken on day 0 of AZD1222 vaccination. The receptors derive from an adult in good health. Both conserved end residues are part of each CDR3. The D gene is left open where the match is weak. Size is stated for part of the rows, as once, few or many counts, or as a class when the clone is expanded.

>.|15|TRBJ2-7|.|TRBV9
TGTGCCAGCAGCGTAGGAATGGATTTTTGGCAGGGGGGCTACTTC
CASSVGMDFWQGGYF
>.|14|TRBJ2-7|TRBD2|TRBV20-1
TGCAGTGCTAGTAAAGCGGGGAGCTCCTACGAGCAGTACTTC
CSASKAGSSYEQYF
>.|12|TRBJ2-7|TRBD1|TRBV6-1
TGTGCCAGCAGTACAACAGGGGGCGAGCAGTACTTC
CASSTTGGEQYF
>.|14|TRBJ1-1|.|TRBV5-6
TGTGCCAGCAGGGGGACCTACATGAACACTGAAGCTTTCTTT
CASRGTYMNTEAFF
>.|13|TRBJ2-2|TRBD2|TRBV2
TGTGCCCCCGGGGGGAATCACACCGGGGAGCTGTTTTTT
CAPGGNHTGELFF
>.|13|TRBJ1-1|.|TRBV11-3
TGTGCCAGCAGCTTACTCAGCGACACTGAAGCTTTCTTT
CASSLLSDTEAFF
>.|14|TRBJ2-3|.|TRBV5-1
TGCGCCAGCAGCATTCGGACCGGAACAGATACGCAGTATTTT
CASSIRTGTDTQYF
>.|17|TRBJ2-1|.|TRBV28
TGTGCCAGCAGTTTGCCCCTGAGGGACTCCCGCTACAATGAGCAGTTCTTC
CASSLPLRDSRYNEQFF
>.|11|TRBJ2-5|.|TRBV27
TGTGCCAGCAGTGGGGGAGAGACCCAGTACTTC
CASSGGETQYF
>few|15|TRBJ1-5|.|TRBV9
TGTGCCAGCAGCGTAGAGGGGCAAGGCAATCAGCCCCAGCATTTT
CASSVEGQGNQPQHF
>.|18|TRBJ1-4|TRBD1|TRBV18
TGTGCCAGCTCACTGAGGGCGTACACACAGGGGGCAAGTGAAAAACTGTTTTTT
CASSLRAYTQGASEKLFF
>few|13|TRBJ1-2|TRBD1|TRBV10-3
TGTGCCATCGCGCAGGGGGGCTACTATGGCTACACCTTC
CAIAQGGYYGYTF
>.|14|TRBJ1-1|.|TRBV19
TGTGCCACCACCAATCTTCAGGGGATCACTGAAGCTTTCTTT
CATTNLQGITEAFF
>.|15|TRBJ2-5|.|TRBV7-9
TGTGCCAGCAGCACACGGGGGACAGAGAGTGTACCCCAGTACTTC
CASSTRGTESVPQYF
>once|16|TRBJ1-2|.|TRBV14
TGTGCCAGCAGCCACGGGGGAGGCGGGGCGACCTATGGCTACACCTTC
CASSHGGGGATYGYTF
>.|17|TRBJ2-3|.|TRBV6-2/TRBV6-3
TGTGCCAGCAGTTACTTCCGGGACGCGAGTTCCACAGATACGCAGTATTTT
CASSYFRDASSTDTQYF
>.|15|TRBJ2-7|.|TRBV7-6
TGTGCCAGCAGCTTAGAGGTAGGCCCCAACTACGAGCAGTACTTC
CASSLEVGPNYEQYF
>.|17|TRBJ1-3|.|TRBV5-6
TGTGCCAGCAGCTTGTGGGACAAGGGAGCAAGCGGAAACACCATATATTTT
CASSLWDKGASGNTIYF
>.|21|TRBJ2-5|TRBD2|TRBV6-2/TRBV6-3
TGTGCCAGCAGTTACTCCTGGACTAGCGGGGGCCCAACGTCTTCGTCAGAGACCCAGTACTTC
CASSYSWTSGGPTSSSETQYF
>.|14|TRBJ1-3|.|TRBV3-1/TRBV3-2
TGTGCCAGCAGCCAAGGGCAATCTGGAAACACCATATATTTT
CASSQGQSGNTIYF
>.|14|TRBJ1-4|.|TRBV2
TGTGCCAGCACCGTAGGGGCCCTTAATGAAAAACTGTTTTTT
CASTVGALNEKLFF
>.|14|TRBJ1-2|.|TRBV28
TGTGCCAGCAGTTACCAGAACCTCCCTAGGGGGGACACCTTC
CASSYQNLPRGDTF
>.|15|TRBJ1-5|.|TRBV7-8
TGTGCCAGCAGCTTATATGCAGGTACAGATCAGCCCCAGCATTTT
CASSLYAGTDQPQHF
>.|13|TRBJ2-3|.|TRBV24-1
TGTGCCACCAGTGAATGGAGCACAGATACGCAGTATTTT
CATSEWSTDTQYF
>.|14|TRBJ2-7|TRBD1|TRBV28
TGTGCCAGCAGAATAGACAGGGGAAGGAACGAGCAGTACTTC
CASRIDRGRNEQYF
>.|16|TRBJ2-3|TRBD2|TRBV5-1
TGCGCCTCCCGGGAGGGGCGGAGCTCCCTCACAGATACGCAGTATTTT
CASREGRSSLTDTQYF
>.|18|TRBJ1-6|.|TRBV30
TGTGCCTGGAGTGACCCCAGGCCCTACACTGCGGGGGGTTCACCCCTCCACTTT
CAWSDPRPYTAGGSPLHF
>.|13|TRBJ2-5|.|TRBV18
TGTGCCAGCTCGCGGGGGCGAGACGAGACCCAGTACTTC
CASSRGRDETQYF
>.|18|TRBJ1-2|TRBD1|TRBV7-8
TGTGCCAGCAGCCGAGGGGACAGTTCCAGAGTCGCTAACTATGGCTACACCTTC
CASSRGDSSRVANYGYTF
>.|13|TRBJ1-6|.|TRBV5-1
TGCGCCAGCAGTAAGGGAGAGAATTCACCCCTCCACTTT
CASSKGENSPLHF
>.|16|TRBJ2-7|TRBD2|TRBV27
TGTGCCAGCAGTTTAGGTCTAGCGGGGGGGCCTGACGAGCAGTACTTC
CASSLGLAGGPDEQYF
>.|15|TRBJ2-3|TRBD2|TRBV11-1
TGTGCCAGCAGACCGAGCGGGGGGGCGACAGATACGCAGTATTTT
CASRPSGGATDTQYF
>.|16|TRBJ1-2|TRBD1|TRBV7-2
TGTGCCAGCAGCTTACCTCGGACAGGGGGGGTCGGTGGCTACACCTTC
CASSLPRTGGVGGYTF
>.|15|TRBJ1-2|.|TRBV3-1/TRBV3-2
TGTGCCAGCAGCCAAACACGACAGATTAACTATGGCTACACCTTC
CASSQTRQINYGYTF
>.|14|TRBJ1-1|.|TRBV6-6
TGTGCCAGCAGTCGTCCTCGGGGGAACACTGAAGCTTTCTTT
CASSRPRGNTEAFF
>.|13|TRBJ1-2|.|TRBV13
TGTGCCAGCAGCTTAGGACGAAACTATGGCTACACCTTC
CASSLGRNYGYTF